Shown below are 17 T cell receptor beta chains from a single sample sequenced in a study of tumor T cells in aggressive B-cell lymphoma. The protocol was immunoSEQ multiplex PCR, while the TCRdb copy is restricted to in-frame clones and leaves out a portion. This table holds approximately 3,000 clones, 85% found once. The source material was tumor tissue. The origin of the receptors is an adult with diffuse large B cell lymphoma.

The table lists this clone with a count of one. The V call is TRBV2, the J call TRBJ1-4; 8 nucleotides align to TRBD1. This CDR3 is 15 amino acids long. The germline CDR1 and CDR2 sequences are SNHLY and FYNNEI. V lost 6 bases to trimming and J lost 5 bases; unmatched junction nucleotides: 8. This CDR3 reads CASRATGVGNEKLFF. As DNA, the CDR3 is TGTGCCAGCAGGGCGACAGGGGTCGGGAATGAAAAACTGTTTTTT.

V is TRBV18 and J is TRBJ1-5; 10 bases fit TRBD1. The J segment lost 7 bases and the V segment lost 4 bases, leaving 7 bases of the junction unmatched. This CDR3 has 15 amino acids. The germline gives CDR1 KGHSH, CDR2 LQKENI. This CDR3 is CASSLGTGETQPQHF. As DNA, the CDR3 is TGTGCCAGCTCACTCGGGACAGGGGAAACGCAGCCCCAGCATTTT.

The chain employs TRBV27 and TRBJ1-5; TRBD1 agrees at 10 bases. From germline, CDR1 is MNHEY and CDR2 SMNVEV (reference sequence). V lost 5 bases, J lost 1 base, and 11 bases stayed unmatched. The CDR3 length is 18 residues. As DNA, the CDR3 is TGTGCCAGCAGTGGGGGACAGGGGCCCCGACTAAGCAATCAGCCCCAGCATTTT. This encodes CASSGGQGPRLSNQPQHF.

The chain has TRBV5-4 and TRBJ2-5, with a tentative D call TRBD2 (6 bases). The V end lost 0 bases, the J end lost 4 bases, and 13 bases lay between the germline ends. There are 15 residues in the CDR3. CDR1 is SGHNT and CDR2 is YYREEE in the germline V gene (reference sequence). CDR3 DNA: TGTGCCAGCAGCTTGGCGGCGCGGCGGGGAGAGACCCAGTACTTC. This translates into CASSLAARRGETQYF.

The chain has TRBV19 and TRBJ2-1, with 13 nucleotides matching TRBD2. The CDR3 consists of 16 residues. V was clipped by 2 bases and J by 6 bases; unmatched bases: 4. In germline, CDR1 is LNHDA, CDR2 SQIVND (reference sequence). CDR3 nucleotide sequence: TGTGCCAGTAGTATACGGACTAGCGGGGGCCTCAATGAGCAGTTCTTC. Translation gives CASSIRTSGGLNEQFF.

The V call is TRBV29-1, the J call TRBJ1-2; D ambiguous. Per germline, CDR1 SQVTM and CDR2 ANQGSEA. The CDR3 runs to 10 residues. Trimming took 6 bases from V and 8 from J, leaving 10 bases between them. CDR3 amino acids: CSVLNGGYTF. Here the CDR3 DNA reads TGCAGCGTCCTTAACGGGGGCTACACCTTC.

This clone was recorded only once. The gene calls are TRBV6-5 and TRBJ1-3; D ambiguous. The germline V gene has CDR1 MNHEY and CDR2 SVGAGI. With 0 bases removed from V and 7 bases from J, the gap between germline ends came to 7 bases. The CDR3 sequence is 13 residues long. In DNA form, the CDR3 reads TGTGCCAGCAGTTACTCGACCGGGAACACCATATATTTT. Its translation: CASSYSTGNTIYF.

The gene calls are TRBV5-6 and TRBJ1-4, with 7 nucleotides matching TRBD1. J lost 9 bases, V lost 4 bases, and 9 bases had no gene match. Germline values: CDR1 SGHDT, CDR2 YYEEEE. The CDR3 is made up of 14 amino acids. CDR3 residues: CASSLGTVGKKLFF. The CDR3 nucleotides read TGTGCCAGCAGCCTTGGGACAGTGGGGAAAAAACTGTTTTTT.

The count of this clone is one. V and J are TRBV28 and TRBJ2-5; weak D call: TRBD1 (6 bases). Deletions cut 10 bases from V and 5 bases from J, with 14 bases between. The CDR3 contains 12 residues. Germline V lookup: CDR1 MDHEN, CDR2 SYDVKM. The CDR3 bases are TGTGCCACCTCGGGGACAAGGGAGACCCAGTACTTC. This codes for CATSGTRETQYF.

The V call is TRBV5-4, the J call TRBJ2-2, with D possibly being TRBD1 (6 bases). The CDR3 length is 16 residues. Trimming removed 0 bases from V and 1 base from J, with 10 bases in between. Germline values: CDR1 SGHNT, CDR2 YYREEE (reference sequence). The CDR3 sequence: CASSLGQGRNTGELFF. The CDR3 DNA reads TGTGCCAGCAGCTTGGGGCAGGGGAGGAACACCGGGGAGCTGTTTTTT. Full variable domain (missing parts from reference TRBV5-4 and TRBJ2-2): ETGVTQSPTHLIKTRGQQVTLRCSSQSGHNTVSWYQQALGQGPQFIFQYYREEENGRGNFPPRFSGLQFPNYSSELNVNALELDDSALYLCASSLGQGRNTGELFFGEGSRLTVL.

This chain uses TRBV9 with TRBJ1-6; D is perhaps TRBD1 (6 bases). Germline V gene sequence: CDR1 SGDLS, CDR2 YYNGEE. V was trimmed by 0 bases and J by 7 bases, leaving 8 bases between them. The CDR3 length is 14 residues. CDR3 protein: CASSVGQGNSPLHF. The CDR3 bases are TGTGCCAGCAGCGTAGGCCAGGGGAATTCACCCCTCCACTTT.

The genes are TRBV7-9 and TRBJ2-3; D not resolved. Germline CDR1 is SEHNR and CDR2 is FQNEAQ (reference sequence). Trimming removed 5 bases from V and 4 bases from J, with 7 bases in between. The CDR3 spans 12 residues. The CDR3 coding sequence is TGTGCCAGCAGCCCCCTCGCAGATACGCAGTATTTT. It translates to CASSPLADTQYF. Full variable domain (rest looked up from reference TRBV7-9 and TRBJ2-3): DTGVSQNPRHKITKRGQNVTFRCDPISEHNRLYWYRQTLGQGPEFLTYFQNEAQLEKSRLLSDRFSAERPKGSFSTLEIQRTEQGDSAMYLCASSPLADTQYFGPGTRLTVL.

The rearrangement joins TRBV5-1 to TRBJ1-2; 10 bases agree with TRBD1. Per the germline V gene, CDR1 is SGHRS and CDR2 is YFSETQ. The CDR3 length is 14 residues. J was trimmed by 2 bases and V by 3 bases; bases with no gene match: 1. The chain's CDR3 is CASSWGQGNYGYTF. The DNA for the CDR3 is TGCGCCAGCAGCTGGGGACAGGGGAACTATGGCTACACCTTC.

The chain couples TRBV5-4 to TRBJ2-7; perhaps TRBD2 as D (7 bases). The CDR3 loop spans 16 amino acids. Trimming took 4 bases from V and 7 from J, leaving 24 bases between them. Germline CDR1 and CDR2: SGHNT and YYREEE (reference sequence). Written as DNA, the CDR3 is TGTGCCAGCAGCCGGGGGGCGCGGGGGACCCTGGGGGAGCAGTACTTC. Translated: CASSRGARGTLGEQYF.

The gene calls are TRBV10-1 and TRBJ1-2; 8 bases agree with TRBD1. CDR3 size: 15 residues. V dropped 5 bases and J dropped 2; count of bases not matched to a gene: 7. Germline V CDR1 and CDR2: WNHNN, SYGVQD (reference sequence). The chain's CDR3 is CASSPLGQENYGYTF. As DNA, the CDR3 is TGCGCCAGCAGTCCCCTGGGACAGGAGAACTATGGCTACACCTTC.

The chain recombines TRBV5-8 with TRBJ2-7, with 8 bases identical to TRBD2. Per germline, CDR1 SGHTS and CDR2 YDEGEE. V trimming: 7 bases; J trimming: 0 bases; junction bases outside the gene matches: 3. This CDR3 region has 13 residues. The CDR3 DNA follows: TGTGCCAGCGGCCGGGGGGGCTCCTACGAGCAGTACTTC. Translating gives CASGRGGSYEQYF.

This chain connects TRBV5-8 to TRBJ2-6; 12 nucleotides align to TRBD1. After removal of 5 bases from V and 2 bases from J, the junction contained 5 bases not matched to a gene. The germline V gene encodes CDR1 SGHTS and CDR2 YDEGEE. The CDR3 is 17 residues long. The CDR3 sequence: CASSPGTGGAGANVLTF. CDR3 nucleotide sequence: TGTGCCAGCAGTCCCGGGACAGGGGGCGCTGGGGCCAACGTCCTGACTTTC.